The clone carrying this T cell receptor (beta chain) was seen many times. Its matching antigen is unknown. Germline V CDR1 and CDR2: MGHRA, YSYEKL. There are 16 residues in the CDR3. V was shortened by 2 bases and J by 5 bases, with 15 bases between the two germline ends. The data originate from a study of human T cells and chemical hapten exposure. About the study: Cases of alopecia areata, totalis or universalis occurred in a predominantly female patient group.

Each CDR3 protein gets one entry after TCRdb re-called the RACE reads with MiXCR. The repertoire holds roughly 80,000 distinct CDR3 sequences, with about 14% as singletons. Whole-study findings and limits: PT1 expanded TCR counts correlated positively with patch test score. Because they had alopecia, donors may respond immunologically unlike healthy people.

Stated time point: pre-sensitization, week 0. Treatment noted: therapeutic diphenylcyclopropenone sensitization with weekly scalp DPC. Blood was drawn before each patch test was applied. Sequencing was performed on whole blood, taken in connection with sensitization to the hapten diphenylcyclopropenone (DPC). The origin of this receptor is a woman aged 45-60 years with alopecia areata. Some clones in this sample may be carry-over from other donors' samples. The V and J genes are TRBV4-1 and TRBJ2-2, with TRBD1 as a possible D gene (6 bases). CDR3 DNA sequence: TGCGCCAGCAGCCAACGCAGGGGCGCTGAAACCGGGGAGCTGTTTTTT. This codes for CASSQRRGAETGELFF.